This T cell receptor beta chain was retrieved from a study of shared clonotypes between healthy human individuals. Naive-designated CD8 cells lacked CD45RO, were positively enriched for CCR7, and omitted terminally differentiated effector memory CD45RA+ cells. Measured with immunoSEQ multiplex PCR; TCRdb has only the in-frame clones, and not every one. The sample carries roughly 890,000 clones, more than 85% recorded once. The V gene's germline CDR1 is MNHNY and CDR2 SVGAGI (reference sequence). V was shortened by 6 bases and J by 5 bases, with 19 bases between the two germline ends. The CDR3 covers 15 residues.

The gene calls are TRBV6-6 and TRBJ2-5; perhaps D is TRBD1 or TRBD2 (5 bases each). The specimen sequenced was naive CD8+ T cells sorted from blood. This sequence originates from a man aged 25-45 years in good health. This CDR3 is CASRPGQDLMETQYF. The CDR3 DNA sequence: TGTGCCAGCAGACCGGGGCAGGATTTAATGGAGACCCAGTACTTC.